The 14 T cell receptor beta chains in this list originate from one sample, sequenced in a study of identical twins. TCRdb re-analysed the 5' RACE reads in MiXCR, keeping a single row per CDR3 protein. The profile shows fewer than 500,000 distinct CDR3 sequences, roughly 13% of them singletons. Separately, the same data were catalogued under a study of yellow fever vaccine responses in identical twins.

What was sequenced was CD4+ T cells sorted from blood. The receptor source for this set is a woman under 30 in good health.

V usage is TRBV12-3 or TRBV12-4 and J usage is TRBJ2-1, with 7 bases lining up with TRBD2. The CDR3 is 19 amino acids. V shed 5 bases, J shed 4 bases, and the junction held 20 bases outside the gene matches. CDR3 coding DNA: TGTGCCAGCAGTCTTACTCTTCTTCTAGCGGACTGGGGGTACAATGAGCAGTTCTTC. Amino acid sequence: CASSLTLLLADWGYNEQFF.

This clonotype was picked up many times. The rearrangement uses TRBV10-3 and TRBJ2-3, with 7 bases aligning to TRBD1. The trim removed 2 bases at V and 7 bases at J, leaving 18 bases unmatched. This CDR3 region has 18 residues. Per germline, CDR1 ENHRY and CDR2 SYGVKD. The CDR3 loop reads CAISEPDKTGYSPYTQYF. CDR3 sequence (DNA): TGTGCCATCAGTGAGCCCGACAAGACAGGGTACTCCCCTTATACGCAGTATTTT.

This clonotype has just a few counts. V is TRBV7-2 and J is TRBJ2-2, with 12 bases matching TRBD2. Per the germline V gene, CDR1 is SGHTA and CDR2 is FQGNSA. CDR3 length: 16 amino acids. J gave up 6 bases and V 5 bases, and 7 bases lay outside the gene matches. CDR3 DNA sequence: TGTGCCAGCAGCCACGGACTAGCGGGGACCGCCGGGGAGCTGTTTTTT. It codes for CASSHGLAGTAGELFF.

V usage is TRBV10-3 and J usage is TRBJ1-1; 7 bases are shared with TRBD1. The CDR3 loop spans 14 amino acids. The J segment lost 0 bases and the V segment lost 8 bases, leaving 6 bases of the junction unmatched. Germline CDR1 and CDR2: ENHRY and SYGVKD. The CDR3 DNA is TGTGCCATCGGTGGGACAGCATTGAACACTGAAGCTTTCTTT. Translation gives CAIGGTALNTEAFF.

The rearrangement uses TRBV6-5 and TRBJ1-3; TRBD1 might be the D (6 bases). Trimming removed 2 bases at V and 2 bases at J, with 10 bases between. The germline V gene has CDR1 MNHEY and CDR2 SVGAGI. CDR3 length: 15 residues. This CDR3 reads CASSYNRDPGNTIYF. The CDR3, as DNA: TGTGCCAGCAGTTACAACAGGGACCCTGGAAACACCATATATTTT.

This clonotype was observed a handful of times. The rearrangement links TRBV20-1 to TRBJ1-5, with D unclear. V lost 3 bases to trimming and J lost 8 bases, with 35 bases between them. CDR1 and CDR2 (germline): DFQATT, SNEGSKA (reference sequence). The length of the CDR3 is 20 residues. The CDR3 is CSARRIKNGPLRLDAEPQHF. CDR3 DNA sequence: TGCAGTGCTAGGAGAATTAAAAATGGACCCCTTAGGCTGGACGCGGAGCCCCAGCATTTT.

The J gene is TRBJ2-6, the V gene TRBV7-9; D not resolved. Germline V gives CDR1 SEHNR, CDR2 FQNEAQ (reference sequence). This CDR3 contains 16 residues. V shed 4 bases and J shed 4 bases, with 14 bases lying between them. CDR3 sequence reads: CASSSPVRSGANVLTF. The CDR3 DNA reads TGTGCCAGCAGCTCACCCGTGCGGTCCGGGGCCAACGTCCTGACTTTC. Full variable domain (missing parts from reference TRBV7-9 and TRBJ2-6): DTGVSQNPRHKITKRGQNVTFRCDPISEHNRLYWYRQTLGQGPEFLTYFQNEAQLEKSRLLSDRFSAERPKGSFSTLEIQRTEQGDSAMYLCASSSPVRSGANVLTFGAGSRLTVL.

This chain links TRBV20-1 with TRBJ2-7; 9 positions agree with TRBD1. The CDR3 runs 15 residues. Germline CDR1 DFQATT, CDR2 SNEGSKA (reference sequence). The trim removed 0 bases at V and 1 base at J, leaving 4 bases unmatched. CDR3 bases: TGCAGTGCTAGAGATACTGGGACAGGGTCCTACGAGCAGTACTTC. Protein product: CSARDTGTGSYEQYF.

The chain uses TRBV25-1 and TRBJ2-7, with 12 nucleotides matching TRBD1. The trim removed 6 bases at V and 6 bases at J, leaving 6 bases unmatched. In germline, CDR1 is MGHDK, CDR2 SYGVNS. CDR3 length: 14 residues. DNA for the CDR3: TGTGCCAGCAGCAAAGGGGACAGGGGGCTCGAGCAGTACTTC. It yields the protein CASSKGDRGLEQYF.

In its sample, this clonotype was seen a few times. The chain recombines TRBV6-1 with TRBJ1-6; 9 nucleotides line up with TRBD1. Losses at the gene ends were 6 bases for V and 9 bases for J; bases not matched to a gene: 15. This CDR3 region has 17 residues. CDR1 and CDR2 (germline): MNHNS, SASEGT. CDR3 nucleotides: TGTGCCAGCAGCCGACCGCCCGGGACAGGGTCGGGTTCACCCCTCCACTTT. As protein: CASSRPPGTGSGSPLHF.

This clonotype occurred many times. The chain joins TRBV12-3 or TRBV12-4 to TRBJ1-4; 10 nucleotides match TRBD1. The CDR3 covers 15 residues. The trim removed 5 bases at V and 6 bases at J, leaving 6 bases unmatched. In DNA, the CDR3 is TGTGCCAGCAGTCCGGACAGGGGGGACGATGAAAAACTGTTTTTT. It codes for CASSPDRGDDEKLFF.

This clonotype was counted between two and nine times. The chain is built from TRBV25-1 and TRBJ2-7; 9 positions match TRBD2. The V gene's germline CDR1 is MGHDK and CDR2 SYGVNS. The CDR3 runs 15 residues. V trimming: 8 bases; J trimming: 6 bases; junction bases outside the gene matches: 14. The CDR3 DNA follows: TGTGCCAGCGCCGCGACTAGCGGCAATTCGGTCGAGCAGTACTTC. It is translated as CASAATSGNSVEQYF.

The sample holds a few counts of this clonotype. The V gene is TRBV2, the J gene TRBJ2-5; 8 nucleotides line up with TRBD2. In germline, CDR1 is SNHLY, CDR2 FYNNEI. The length of the CDR3 is 16 residues. The ends lost 1 base at V and 2 bases at J; junction bases unmatched: 6. CDR3: CASSEVGGGAQETQYF. CDR3 coding DNA: TGTGCCAGCAGTGAAGTCGGGGGGGGGGCTCAAGAGACCCAGTACTTC. The full variable domain, with the rest looked up from reference TRBV2 and TRBJ2-5, is EPEVTQTPSHQVTQMGQEVILRCVPISNHLYFYWYRQILGQKVEFLVSFYNNEISEKSEIFDDQFSVERPDGSNFTLKIRSTKLEDSAMYFCASSEVGGGAQETQYFGPGTRLLVL.

In this sample, this clonotype turned up a few times. V gene TRBV6-2 or TRBV6-3 combines with J gene TRBJ2-7, with 8 bases matching TRBD1. Unmatched junction bases numbered 27, after V lost 0 bases and J lost 5 bases. From germline, CDR1 is MNHEY and CDR2 SVGEGT. This CDR3 spans 22 amino acids. CDR3 loop: CASSYSFGPSTGANGVVHEQYF. In DNA, the CDR3 is TGTGCCAGCAGTTACTCCTTTGGCCCATCGACAGGGGCGAACGGGGTTGTCCACGAGCAGTACTTC.